The 3 T cell receptor beta chains presented below share a single source sample, sequenced in a study of metastatic and nonmetastatic thyroid tumors. Treatment of any kind had been given to no patient before thyroid surgery. TCRdb reanalyzed the PCR reads via MiXCR. Of about 13,000 clones in the sample, over 20% were seen once. The sequencing sample was made of adjacent normal tissue. Receptors were obtained from a female donor with papillary thyroid cancer or a benign thyroid nodule (not recorded which). Some clones in this sample may be carry-over from other donors' samples.

This clone counts as medium-sized. This chain uses TRBV30 with TRBJ2-7; TRBD2 agrees at 16 bases. The trim removed 4 bases at V and 7 bases at J, leaving 10 bases unmatched. CDR3 size: 16 residues. Germline-derived CDR1 and CDR2 are GTSNPN and SVGIG (reference sequence). CDR3 sequence reads: CAWTPGLAGGPGEQYF. Here the CDR3 DNA reads TGTGCCTGGACCCCGGGACTAGCGGGAGGGCCAGGGGAGCAGTACTTC.

The chain links TRBV27 to TRBJ2-1; D call uncertain. V shed 2 bases and J shed 0 bases, with 8 bases lying between them. Germline values: CDR1 MNHEY, CDR2 SMNVEV (reference sequence). The CDR3 consists of 15 residues. The CDR3 loop reads CASSLGLFSYNEQFF. The CDR3 DNA follows: TGTGCCAGCAGTTTAGGGCTGTTCTCCTACAATGAGCAGTTCTTC.

A note on this clone: One junction end disagrees with the germline gene, perhaps due to a read error. This chain uses TRBV9 with TRBJ1-2; D remains unclear. This CDR3 has 15 amino acids. Germline CDR1 and CDR2: SGDLS and YYNGEE. Written as DNA, the CDR3 is TGTGCCGGCAGCGTAGGTGTCATCGATAACTATGGCTACACCTTC. Translated: CAGSVGVIDNYGYTF.